This T cell receptor (beta chain) was recorded in a study of shared clonotypes between healthy human individuals. Study-wide results and limits: Generation probability values for non-shared clonotypes were lower than those for clonotypes shared by all four donors. Sequencing depth was expected to influence donor clonotype sharing.

CD45RO-negative, CCR7-positively selected cells formed the naive CD8 fraction, excluding terminally differentiated effector memory CD45RA+ cells. Germline loops: CDR1 LGHNT, CDR2 FRNRAP. This CDR3 is built from 17 residues. The J segment lost 6 bases and the V segment lost 1 base, leaving 13 bases of the junction unmatched. Note on this clone: Its antigen is not known.

Replicate PCRs for sorted subsets used approximately 220 ng DNA; this equaled some 30,000 T cell genomes. The table came from immunoSEQ multiplex PCR; TCRdb's copy has only in-frame clones and leaves some out. The data hold around 2.1 million clones, with about 93% observed a single time. The rearrangement joins TRBV12-5 to TRBJ2-7, with TRBD1 matching 9 bases. The sample was naive CD8+ T cells from PBMCs. This sequence originates from a man in his late teens or twenties in good health. Some clones in this sample may be carry-over from other donors' samples. CDR3 sequence reads: CASGLGGDRVVPSEQYF. The CDR3 coding sequence is TGTGCTAGTGGTTTGGGGGGGGACAGGGTAGTCCCTAGCGAGCAGTACTTC. The full variable domain, its missing parts supplied by reference TRBV12-5 and TRBJ2-7, is DARVTQTPRHKVTEMGQEVTMRCQPILGHNTVFWYRQTMMQGLELLAYFRNRAPLDDSGMPKDRFSAEMPDATLATLKIQPSEPRDSAVYFCASGLGGDRVVPSEQYFGPGTRLTVT.